This T cell receptor (beta chain) stems from a study of cytomegalovirus exposure and HLA in healthy donors. Trimming removed 6 bases at V and 3 bases at J, with 6 bases between. CDR3 length: 13 residues. Germline CDR1 and CDR2: SNHLY and FYNNEI. The primer mix had 60 Vbeta and 13 Jbeta primers. Only in-frame clones appear in the TCRdb table, and some are missing; sequencing was by immunoSEQ multiplex PCR. The data hold 150,000 to 200,000 clones, with approximately 70% observed a single time. This clone was counted between two and nine times. The source material was PBMCs. This receptor was identified in a woman in her 30s in good health and CMV-seronegative. The rearrangement uses TRBV2 and TRBJ2-6, with D uncertain. The CDR3 DNA sequence: TGTGCCAGCAGGGGCTTTGGGGCCAACGTCCTGACTTTC. This translates into CASRGFGANVLTF. The whole variable domain, remainder taken from reference TRBV2 and TRBJ2-6, is EPEVTQTPSHQVTQMGQEVILRCVPISNHLYFYWYRQILGQKVEFLVSFYNNEISEKSEIFDDQFSVERPDGSNFTLKIRSTKLEDSAMYFCASRGFGANVLTFGAGSRLTVL.